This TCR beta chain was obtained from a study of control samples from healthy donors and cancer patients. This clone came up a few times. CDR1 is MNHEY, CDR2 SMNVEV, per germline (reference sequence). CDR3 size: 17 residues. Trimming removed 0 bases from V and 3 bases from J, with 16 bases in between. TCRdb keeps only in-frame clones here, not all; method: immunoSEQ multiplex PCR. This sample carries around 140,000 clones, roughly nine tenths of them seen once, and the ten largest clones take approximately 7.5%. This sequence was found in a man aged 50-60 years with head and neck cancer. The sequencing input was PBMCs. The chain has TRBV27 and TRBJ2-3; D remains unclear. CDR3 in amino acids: CASSLSPIGRVTDTQYF. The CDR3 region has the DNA TGTGCCAGCAGTTTATCGCCCATTGGAAGGGTTACAGATACGCAGTATTTT.